This T cell receptor beta chain is from a study of metastatic and nonmetastatic thyroid tumors. CDR3 length: 15 amino acids. CDR1 DFQATT and CDR2 SNEGSKA come from the germline V gene (reference sequence). The germline V and J ends were trimmed by 0 bases and 2 bases, with 13 bases remaining between them. MiXCR was used by TCRdb to re-call the PCR reads. Among some 18,000 clones, 35% to 40% were seen once, and the ten largest hold about 23%. Nobody among the patients had been given any treatment before thyroid surgery. The V gene is TRBV20-1, the J gene TRBJ1-2; D might be TRBD1 (6 bases). Sequenced: tumor tissue. This receptor was identified in a female donor with papillary thyroid cancer or a benign thyroid nodule (not recorded which). Some clones in this sample may be carry-over from other donors' samples. The CDR3: CSARDLRGGNYGYTF. DNA for the CDR3: TGCAGTGCTAGAGATCTAAGGGGGGGAAACTATGGCTACACCTTC.